This is a list of T cell receptor beta chains from one sample in a study of beta chain features in type 1 diabetes. TCRdb's table, derived via immunoSEQ multiplex PCR, lists solely in-frame clones and lacks some. There are 600,000 or so clones in the sample; around 15% occur only once, and 0.035% to 0.045% lies in the top ten. Sequenced sample: naive CD4+ T cells from blood. These receptors were obtained from a man aged 18 to 29 with type 1 diabetes. CDR3s include the opening cysteine and the closing phenylalanine or tryptophan. Fields, in order: V gene, clone size, D gene, J gene, CDR3 DNA, CDR3 protein. D genes are given only for firm matches. The listing skips clone size in some rows; elsewhere it reads once, few, many or a size class.

>TRBV11-1|NA|TRBD2|TRBJ2-7
TGTGCCAGCAGCTTAATGAGGACTAGCAATGAGCAGTACTTC
CASSLMRTSNEQYF
>TRBV28|few|TRBD2|TRBJ2-7
TGTGCCAGCATTTCCCAGCGGGGGGTTGGAGAGCAGTACTTC
CASISQRGVGEQYF
>TRBV5-1|few|NA|TRBJ2-6
TGCGCCAGCAGCTTTTATGGGGCCAACGTCCTGACTTTC
CASSFYGANVLTF
>TRBV15|few|NA|TRBJ1-5
TGTGCCACCAGCAGAGATGGAGGGGCAGAACAGCCCCAGCATTTT
CATSRDGGAEQPQHF
>TRBV6-6|NA|NA|TRBJ1-3
TGTGCCAGCAGTTACTCTGGAAACACCATATATTTT
CASSYSGNTIYF
>TRBV7-2|few|NA|TRBJ1-1
TGTGCCAGCAGCTCCCGACAGAATGAAGCTTTCTTT
CASSSRQNEAFF
>TRBV6-1|NA|NA|TRBJ1-5
TGTGCCAGCAGTTCAGGACAGCCAAATCAGCCCCAGCATTTT
CASSSGQPNQPQHF
>TRBV7-9|NA|NA|TRBJ1-4
TGTGCCAGCAGCTTAGTTGGCCCCCCCTGGAGAAAACTGTTTTTT
CASSLVGPPWRKLFF
>TRBV12-5|NA|TRBD2|TRBJ2-1
TGTGCTAGTGGTTTGTGGCTAGCGGGAGAGGGTGAGCAGTTCTTC
CASGLWLAGEGEQFF
>TRBV30|NA|NA|TRBJ1-5
TGTGCCTGGAGTGTAAGTCCGAGGGAGGATCAGCCCCAGCATTTT
CAWSVSPREDQPQHF
>TRBV5-1|NA|TRBD1|TRBJ1-2
TGCGCCAGCAGCCCACCGACAGGGGGAAGCTATGGCTACACCTTC
CASSPPTGGSYGYTF
>TRBV18|NA|NA|TRBJ2-5
TGTGCCAGCTCACAGGGGGGTCAGGAGACCCAGTACTTC
CASSQGGQETQYF
>TRBV30|few|NA|TRBJ2-5
TGTGCCTGGTTGGTCCCCTCGCAAGAGACCCAGTACTTC
CAWLVPSQETQYF
>TRBV11-2|NA|NA|TRBJ2-1
TGTGCCAGCAGCCGCTCCTGGACTCATAAGGAGTTCTTC
CASSRSWTHKEFF
>TRBV30|few|NA|TRBJ2-1
TGTGCCTGGAGCCCCCGGGAGAAGCAGTTCTTC
CAWSPREKQFF
>TRBV6-5|NA|NA|TRBJ2-5
TGTGCCAGCAGTTACTTCGGTACTCAAGAGACCCAGTACTTC
CASSYFGTQETQYF
>TRBV11-2|NA|NA|TRBJ2-5
TGTGCCAGCAGCTTAGCTGCGGAGGAGACCCAGTACTTC
CASSLAAEETQYF
>TRBV6-1|few|NA|TRBJ2-7
TGTGCCAGCACCTCCTACGAGCAGTACTTC
CASTSYEQYF
>TRBV25-1|NA|NA|TRBJ1-3
TGTGCCAGCAGTGAATATCCGGGATCTGGAAACACCATATATTTT
CASSEYPGSGNTIYF
>TRBV7-9|NA|NA|TRBJ1-6
TGTGCCAGCAGCCCCCAATGGGTGTATAATTCACCCCTCCACTTT
CASSPQWVYNSPLHF
>TRBV7-6|NA|TRBD1|TRBJ2-7
TGTGCCAGCAGCTTAGCCGGGACAGGGCCTTACGAGCAGTACTTC
CASSLAGTGPYEQYF
>TRBV9|NA|NA|TRBJ2-1
TGTGCCAGCAGCGCGACGGGCTCCTACAATGAGCAGTTCTTC
CASSATGSYNEQFF
>TRBV5-4|few|TRBD1|TRBJ1-5
TGTGCCAGCAGCTTCAGGGGACAGGGTTATAGCAATCAGCCCCAGCATTTT
CASSFRGQGYSNQPQHF
>TRBV18|NA|NA|TRBJ2-7
TGTGCCAGCTCACCACCTGGGTGGGGGTACGAGCAGTACTTC
CASSPPGWGYEQYF
>TRBV15|few|NA|TRBJ2-1
TGTGCCACCAGCATTTCCGGGACGGCGAGGAATGAGCAGTTCTTC
CATSISGTARNEQFF